These T cell receptor beta chains were read from a single sample in a study of blood T cell repertoires in COVID-19. Here immunoSEQ multiplex PCR was the method, and the copy in TCRdb shows in-frame clones only, minus some. The sample lists 350,000 to 450,000 clones, 90% to 95% occurring once. The sequenced sample consisted of PBMCs or T cells enriched from blood (not recorded which). The receptors stem from a woman aged 40 to 55 who had been exposed to COVID-19. Both conserved end residues are part of each CDR3. Fields, in order: V gene, J gene, CDR3 length, D gene, clone size, CDR3 DNA, CDR3 protein. The D gene is left open where the match is weak. Rows may omit the clone size; those that give it use once, few, many or a size class.

TRBV19,TRBJ1-2,13,TRBD1,-,TGTGCCAGTATGACAGGGGGAGGGTATGGCTACACCTTC,CASMTGGGYGYTF
TRBV30,TRBJ1-2,13,-,-,TGTGCCTGGAGCTTAGGGGGTAAGGATGGCTACACCTTC,CAWSLGGKDGYTF
TRBV5-6,TRBJ2-7,15,-,few,TGTGCCAGCAGCTTTTCACCAGCGCCCTCCTACGAGCAGTACTTC,CASSFSPAPSYEQYF
TRBV5-1,TRBJ2-3,17,TRBD2,-,TGCGCCAGCAGCTTGGTCACTAGCGGGGGGGTCTCAGATACGCAGTATTTT,CASSLVTSGGVSDTQYF
TRBV7-9,TRBJ1-2,13,TRBD1,-,TGTGCCAGCAGCTTGACAGGGGGCATAGGCTACACCTTC,CASSLTGGIGYTF
TRBV19,TRBJ1-5,16,-,-,TGTGCCAGTAGTATAGTTTTCGGGGACTACAATCAGCCCCAGCATTTT,CASSIVFGDYNQPQHF
TRBV7-2,TRBJ2-1,17,TRBD2,-,TGTGCCAGCAGCTTACCGGGACTAGCGGGCGGAAACAATGAGCAGTTCTTC,CASSLPGLAGGNNEQFF
TRBV9,TRBJ1-1,15,TRBD1,-,TGTGCCAGCAGCGTCGACTCGGGACAGGGGAGTGAAGCTTTCTTT,CASSVDSGQGSEAFF
TRBV6-4,TRBJ2-1,12,-,once,TGTGCCAGCAGCGAACAGGGAAATGAGCAGTTCTTC,CASSEQGNEQFF
TRBV13,TRBJ1-2,12,-,-,TGTGCCAGCAGGGAAACAGGGTTTGGCTACACCTTC,CASRETGFGYTF
TRBV5-4,TRBJ2-1,15,TRBD2,-,TGTGCCAGCAGCTATGGACTAGCGGTTTACAATGAGCAGTTCTTC,CASSYGLAVYNEQFF
TRBV12-3/TRBV12-4,TRBJ1-2,12,-,-,TGTGCCAGCAGAAATGGAGGGGTGGGCTACACCTTC,CASRNGGVGYTF
TRBV19,TRBJ2-5,14,TRBD1,-,TGTGCCAGTACCCGGGGGACAGGGGTTGAGACCCAGTACTTC,CASTRGTGVETQYF
TRBV6-2/TRBV6-3,TRBJ2-5,12,-,-,TGTGCCAGCAGTTATTCGGTGGAGACCCAGTACTTC,CASSYSVETQYF
TRBV13,TRBJ1-3,17,TRBD1,once,TGTGCCAGCAGCTTTTCCAGGGGGAGGATGGCTGGAAACACCATATATTTT,CASSFSRGRMAGNTIYF
TRBV5-6,TRBJ1-2,13,-,once,TGTGCCAGCAGCAGTCAGGGGAACTATGGCTACACCTTC,CASSSQGNYGYTF
TRBV7-9,TRBJ1-4,17,TRBD1,-,TGTGCCAGCAGCTTAGGGGACAGGGGACTCCTCAATGAAAAACTGTTTTTT,CASSLGDRGLLNEKLFF
TRBV7-2,TRBJ1-1,14,-,-,TGTGCCAGCAGCCATATAGGGGTTCAGGGAGGAGCTTTCTTT,CASSHIGVQGGAFF
TRBV15,TRBJ1-1,16,TRBD1,-,TGTGCCACCAGCAGCCCTCGAACAGGGGAATTCACTGAAGCTTTCTTT,CATSSPRTGEFTEAFF
TRBV5-1,TRBJ1-6,15,-,-,TGCGCCAGCAGCATGCCGACACGGGGTAATTCACCCCTCCACTTT,CASSMPTRGNSPLHF
TRBV11-3,TRBJ1-3,14,-,-,TGTGCCAGCAGTCCGGGACTCTCTGGAAACACCATATATTTT,CASSPGLSGNTIYF
TRBV11-1,TRBJ2-1,15,-,-,TGTGCCAGCAGCTTAGTTCCCAGCTCCTACAATGAGCAGTTCTTC,CASSLVPSSYNEQFF
TRBV30,TRBJ1-6,15,-,-,TGTGCCTGGAGGGGTTCGCAGGGAAATAATTCACCCCTCCACTTT,CAWRGSQGNNSPLHF
TRBV3-1/TRBV3-2,TRBJ2-7,13,-,-,TGTGCCAGCAGCGCACAATCAACTCTAGCGCCCTACTTC,CASSAQSTLAPYF
TRBV12-3/TRBV12-4,TRBJ1-1,13,-,-,TGTGCCAGCAGCCCTAGAGGGGGCACTGAAGCTTTCTTT,CASSPRGGTEAFF
TRBV6-5,TRBJ1-5,13,-,-,TGTGCCAGCAGGAGGGGGAGCAATCAGCCCCAGCATTTT,CASRRGSNQPQHF
TRBV4-1,TRBJ2-6,18,-,-,TGCGCCAGCTCCGACCGCAGGGTAAGGGTCTCTGGGGCCAACGTCCTGACTTTC,CASSDRRVRVSGANVLTF
TRBV5-6,TRBJ1-6,14,-,-,TGTGCCAGCAGCCAGGGTAGCATAAATTCACCCCTCCACTTT,CASSQGSINSPLHF
TRBV30,TRBJ1-2,11,-,-,TGTGCCTGGAGTGTAGGCGGTGGCTACACCTTC,CAWSVGGGYTF
TRBV18,TRBJ1-1,14,TRBD1,-,TGTGCCAGCTCACCTGGACAGGGAGGAACTGAAGCTTTCTTT,CASSPGQGGTEAFF
TRBV11-2,TRBJ1-2,12,-,once,TGTGCCAGCAGCTTATCCCCATATGGCTACACCTTC,CASSLSPYGYTF
TRBV29-1,TRBJ2-7,13,-,few,TGCAGCGTTGCCCAGTCCTACCAGGTCGAGCAGTACTTC,CSVAQSYQVEQYF
TRBV11-2,TRBJ1-1,14,-,-,TGTGCCAGCAGCTTAGGGGTCCGAGGGCCGGAAGCTTTCTTT,CASSLGVRGPEAFF
TRBV27,TRBJ2-7,16,TRBD2,-,TGTGCCAGCAGTATTCATAAGCGGGAGGGCCAGAACGAGCAGTACTTC,CASSIHKREGQNEQYF
TRBV6-5,TRBJ1-2,14,TRBD1,-,TGTGCCAGCGGGGTACAGGGGGCTAACTATGGCTACACCTTC,CASGVQGANYGYTF
TRBV7-9,TRBJ1-6,15,-,-,TGTGCCAGCAGCTCAGGGATGTCCTATAATTCACCCCTCCACTTT,CASSSGMSYNSPLHF
TRBV5-1,TRBJ2-7,12,-,-,TGCGCCAGCAGCGTACAGGGTCACGAGCAGTACTTC,CASSVQGHEQYF
TRBV30,TRBJ2-7,15,TRBD2,-,TGTGCCTGGAGTTGGACTAGCGGGCGCTCCTACGAGCAGTACTTC,CAWSWTSGRSYEQYF
TRBV4-3,TRBJ2-7,15,TRBD2,-,TGCGCCAGCAGCCCCGGGTCAGCGGGAGAATACGAGCAGTACTTC,CASSPGSAGEYEQYF
TRBV7-8,TRBJ2-7,14,TRBD2,-,TGTGCCAGCAGCTTAGGGACTAGCCTTTTAGAGCAGTACTTC,CASSLGTSLLEQYF
TRBV7-9,TRBJ1-1,15,-,-,TGTGCCAGCAGCTTAGGCGGGCGGCCCCACACTGAAGCTTTCTTT,CASSLGGRPHTEAFF
TRBV9,TRBJ1-1,19,TRBD1,-,TGTGCCAGCAGCGTTACCCCGACAGGGGAGGCCAGGAAGAACACTGAAGCTTTCTTT,CASSVTPTGEARKNTEAFF
TRBV23-1,TRBJ2-7,14,-,-,TGCGCCAGCACGGGGGACAGTGAATCCTACGAGCAGTACTTC,CASTGDSESYEQYF
TRBV29-1,TRBJ1-2,12,-,-,TGCAGCGTTGAAGATCCTGGACAGCCCTACACCTTC,CSVEDPGQPYTF
TRBV7-9,TRBJ1-3,14,-,-,TGTGCCAGCAGCTTAACCAGAACGGGAAACACCATATATTTT,CASSLTRTGNTIYF
TRBV3-1/TRBV3-2,TRBJ2-5,16,-,-,TGTGCCAGCAGCACCCGAACTAGTGGCAAGCAAGAGACCCAGTACTTC,CASSTRTSGKQETQYF
TRBV6-5,TRBJ1-2,14,-,-,TGTGCCAGCACTCCAAAACAGGGTAACTATGGCTACACCTTC,CASTPKQGNYGYTF
TRBV7-7,TRBJ1-2,12,-,-,TGTGCTAGCAGCCCAGCTCAGGGCCCCTACACCTTC,CASSPAQGPYTF